Each of the 32 T cell receptor beta chains below was sequenced from the same sample in a study of blood T cell repertoires in COVID-19. The method was immunoSEQ multiplex PCR; TCRdb's version includes in-frame clones alone and lacks a portion of them. The data show about 21,000 clones, roughly 83% seen once. Material: peripheral blood. The source is a man in his forties with acute or convalescent COVID-19.

The chain joins TRBV19 to TRBJ1-1; 7 bases match TRBD1. Germline V gives CDR1 LNHDA, CDR2 SQIVND (reference sequence). The CDR3 runs 14 residues. Trimming at V came to 3 bases and at J to 7 bases, leaving 8 bases not matched to a gene. As DNA, the CDR3 is TGTGCCAGTAGTATTCAGGGGGGCTGGATTGAAGCTTTCTTT. Amino acids: CASSIQGGWIEAFF.

V gene TRBV3-1 (or the pseudogene TRBV3-2) combines with J gene TRBJ2-7, with D maybe TRBD2 (6 bases). Trimming removed 0 bases at V and 6 bases at J, with 9 bases between. CDR3 length equals 13 residues. The germline V gene has CDR1 LGHDT and CDR2 YNNKEL (reference sequence). The CDR3 bases are TGTGCCAGCAGCCAAGACTGGGGAGGCGAGCAGTACTTC. Translation gives CASSQDWGGEQYF.

The rearrangement links TRBV4-2 to TRBJ2-1, with D unclear. Germline CDR1 reads LGHNA; CDR2 reads YNFKEQ. Trimming stripped 0 bases from V and 5 bases from J, with 5 bases between. The CDR3 has 13 amino acids. The CDR3 coding sequence is TGTGCCAGCAGCCAAGATGAGGACAATGAGCAGTTCTTC. Its protein is CASSQDEDNEQFF.

The J gene is TRBJ2-4, the V gene TRBV6-5; TRBD1 is a possible D gene (5 bases). Germline-derived CDR1 and CDR2 are MNHEY and SVGAGI. CDR3 length equals 13 residues. The germline V and J ends were trimmed by 5 bases and 8 bases, with 13 bases remaining between them. CDR3 bases: TGTGCCAGCAGTCCCCGACAGTCCGACATTCAGTACTTC. Protein product: CASSPRQSDIQYF.

This clone was counted between two and nine times. This CDR3 is also generated by other DNA sequences in the sample. This sequence joins TRBV7-2 and TRBJ1-6, with TRBD1 identical over 9 bases. The CDR3 has 14 amino acids. Losses at the gene ends were 1 base for V and 10 bases for J; bases not matched to a gene: 2. Germline CDR1 reads SGHTA; CDR2 reads FQGNSA. The CDR3 is CASSLGTGVSPLHF. The CDR3 DNA sequence: TGTGCCAGCAGCTTAGGGACAGGGGTATCACCCCTCCACTTT.

V and J are TRBV25-1 and TRBJ2-7, with 8 bases lining up with TRBD2. Germline V gene lookup returns CDR1 MGHDK and CDR2 SYGVNS. CDR3 length equals 17 residues. After removal of 3 bases from V and 2 bases from J, the junction contained 12 bases not matched to a gene. Here the CDR3 reads CASSDPKAGVNTYEQYF. CDR3 DNA: TGTGCCAGCAGTGACCCAAAAGCGGGAGTTAACACCTACGAGCAGTACTTC.

V usage is TRBV5-1 and J usage is TRBJ2-5; weak D call: TRBD1 (5 bases). V lost 4 bases and J 5 bases, leaving 6 bases between the germline ends. This CDR3 spans 11 amino acids. Germline V gives CDR1 SGHRS, CDR2 YFSETQ. CDR3 amino acids: CASSPGETQYF. Written as DNA, the CDR3 is TGCGCCAGCAGCCCAGGGGAGACCCAGTACTTC.

The chain links TRBV19 to TRBJ2-3; 10 bases map to TRBD1. CDR1 is LNHDA and CDR2 is SQIVND in the germline V gene (reference sequence). The CDR3 has 17 amino acids. The trim removed 4 bases at V and 5 bases at J, leaving 12 bases unmatched. The CDR3, as DNA: TGTGCCAGTAGTAAAAGACAGGGGGCAAGTTTTGAAGATACGCAGTATTTT. This sequence encodes CASSKRQGASFEDTQYF. The variable domain in full, with the rest retrieved from reference TRBV19 and TRBJ2-3, is DGGITQSPKYLFRKEGQNVTLSCEQNLNHDAMYWYRQDPGQGLRLIYYSQIVNDFQKGDIAEGYSVSREKKESFPLTVTSAQKNPTAFYLCASSKRQGASFEDTQYFGPGTRLTVL.

The table lists this clone with a count of one. This sequence joins TRBV5-1 and TRBJ1-1, with unresolved D. Germline assignment: CDR1 SGHRS and CDR2 YFSETQ. Trimming pared 0 bases from V and 1 base from J, leaving 7 bases between. The CDR3 length is 14 residues. The CDR3 nucleotides are TGCGCCAGCAGCTTGGGAGATACGAACACTGAAGCTTTCTTT. This gives the protein CASSLGDTNTEAFF.

V gene TRBV5-1 combines with J gene TRBJ2-5; TRBD2 agrees at 9 bases. CDR3 length: 15 amino acids. Trimming took 0 bases from V and 5 from J; bases not matched to a gene: 5. Germline CDR1 reads SGHRS; CDR2 reads YFSETQ. The CDR3 loop reads CASSLVPSGAETQYF. DNA of the CDR3: TGCGCCAGCAGCTTGGTCCCTAGCGGGGCGGAGACCCAGTACTTC.

The rearrangement joins TRBV7-9 to TRBJ1-6; possibly TRBD1 for D (6 bases). Germline V gene lookup returns CDR1 SEHNR and CDR2 FQNEAQ (reference sequence). The CDR3 is made up of 15 amino acids. Trimming stripped 4 bases from V and 7 bases from J, with 14 bases between. CDR3 in DNA: TGTGCCAGCAGCTCTCTAGACAGGCGAAATTCACCCCTCCACTTT. Translation gives CASSSLDRRNSPLHF.

This chain uses TRBV5-1 with TRBJ2-1, with 9 bases lining up with TRBD2. J gave up 3 bases and V 2 bases, and 6 bases lay outside the gene matches. The CDR3 runs to 16 residues. Germline loops: CDR1 SGHRS, CDR2 YFSETQ. CDR3 bases: TGCGCCAGCAGCTTTGAGGTAGCGGGAGACTACAATGAGCAGTTCTTC. Protein product: CASSFEVAGDYNEQFF.

The chain has TRBV4-1 and TRBJ1-4; D may be TRBD1 (5 bases). With 3 bases removed from V and 12 bases from J, the gap between germline ends came to 14 bases. CDR1 and CDR2 from the germline V gene are MGHRA and YSYEKL. CDR3 length equals 13 residues. The CDR3 sequence: CASSQGRGSQLFF. The CDR3 coding sequence is TGCGCCAGCAGCCAGGGGCGGGGGTCGCAACTGTTTTTT.

The genes are TRBV7-9 and TRBJ1-1; D unclear. Germline assignment: CDR1 SEHNR and CDR2 FQNEAQ (reference sequence). The V end lost 5 bases, the J end lost 2 bases, and 6 bases lay between the germline ends. The CDR3 sequence is 12 residues long. The CDR3 protein is CASSIINTEAFF. The CDR3 coding sequence is TGTGCCAGCAGCATAATTAACACTGAAGCTTTCTTT.

This clone has only one observation. The chain carries TRBV5-6 and TRBJ2-3, with 10 bases fitting TRBD2. The germline CDR1 and CDR2 sequences are SGHDT and YYEEEE. V shed 1 base, J shed 10 bases, and the junction held 12 bases outside the gene matches. The CDR3 has 16 amino acids. CDR3 nucleotide sequence: TGTGCCAGCAGCTTGTTTAGCGGGGGGACCACCCTCGCGCAGTATTTT. Translated: CASSLFSGGTTLAQYF.

This chain connects TRBV24-1 to TRBJ2-1; 13 bases map to TRBD2. V shed 4 bases, J shed 12 bases, and the junction held 5 bases outside the gene matches. The CDR3 is 14 residues long. Germline V CDR1 and CDR2: KGHDR, SFDVKD. The CDR3 coding sequence is TGTGCCACCAGTGACGGGACTAGCGGGGACTCGCAGTTCTTC. It encodes CATSDGTSGDSQFF.

The chain couples TRBV12-3 or TRBV12-4 to TRBJ1-2; the D gene is possibly TRBD1 (6 bases). Trimming removed 5 bases from V and 7 bases from J, with 14 bases in between. The CDR3 covers 13 residues. CDR3 sequence reads: CASSNRGGFGYTF. CDR3 DNA sequence: TGTGCCAGCAGTAACCGGGGGGGCTTTGGCTACACCTTC.

This clone was seen a single time. This chain links TRBV19 with TRBJ2-2; TRBD1 matches at 10 bases. CDR1 LNHDA and CDR2 SQIVND come from the germline V gene (reference sequence). With V trimmed by 7 bases and J by 5 bases, 7 bases remained unmatched. This CDR3 is built from 15 residues. The CDR3 reads CASKRQGAWTGELFF. The CDR3 DNA sequence: TGTGCCAGTAAGCGACAGGGGGCTTGGACCGGGGAGCTGTTTTTT.

The chain has TRBV7-2 and TRBJ1-6; no definite D call. V lost 3 bases and J 0 bases, leaving 6 bases between the germline ends. Germline-derived CDR1 and CDR2 are SGHTA and FQGNSA. The CDR3 sequence is 15 residues long. DNA of the CDR3: TGTGCCAGCAGCTTCCCCAGCTCCTATAATTCACCCCTCCACTTT. Amino acid sequence: CASSFPSSYNSPLHF.

V gene TRBV19 combines with J gene TRBJ1-3, with D possibly matching TRBD1 (6 bases). The V gene lost 5 bases and the J gene lost 0 bases, with 11 bases spanning the gap. Germline assignment: CDR1 LNHDA and CDR2 SQIVND (reference sequence). CDR3 length: 15 amino acids. In nucleotides, the CDR3 is TGTGCCAGTAGTTTCCTGACAGGCTCTGGAAACACCATATATTTT. Encoded protein: CASSFLTGSGNTIYF.

V gene TRBV6-6 combines with J gene TRBJ1-6; D is possibly TRBD1 (6 bases). Germline CDR1 and CDR2: MNHNY and SVGAGI (reference sequence). CDR3 size: 14 residues. V was shortened by 2 bases and J by 5 bases, with 7 bases between the two germline ends. The CDR3 DNA is TGTGCCAGCAGTTACCGACAGGATAATTCACCCCTCCACTTT. Encoded protein: CASSYRQDNSPLHF.

The chain carries TRBV3-1 (or the pseudogene TRBV3-2) and TRBJ1-1; D remains ambiguous. Germline V CDR1 and CDR2: LGHDT, YNNKEL (reference sequence). The length of the CDR3 is 14 residues. Trimming removed 1 base from V and 1 base from J, with 7 bases in between. CDR3 sequence: CASSQARGNTEAFF. The CDR3 DNA reads TGTGCCAGCAGCCAAGCACGGGGGAACACTGAAGCTTTCTTT.

This clone was recorded once. The chain's CDR3 is CASSLSDSKGYTF. In DNA, the CDR3 is TGTGCCAGCTCGCTGAGCGACAGTAAGGGCTACACCTTC. This chain connects TRBV18 to TRBJ1-2, with TRBD1 as a possible D gene (5 bases). This CDR3 has 13 residues. V dropped 6 bases and J dropped 8 bases, with 16 bases sitting between them. Per the germline V gene, CDR1 is KGHSH and CDR2 is LQKENI.

This chain joins TRBV9 and TRBJ1-2; no clear D. Germline V gene data show CDR1 as SGDLS and CDR2 as YYNGEE. The CDR3 extends over 13 amino acids. Trimming took off 7 bases at V and 8 bases at J, with 18 bases between the two ends. CDR3 DNA sequence: TGTGCCAGCTCATACGCCGGGGTTCGGGGCTACACCTTC. Translation: CASSYAGVRGYTF.

This sequence joins TRBV19 and TRBJ1-1, with unresolved D. V dropped 5 bases and J dropped 3 bases, with 10 bases sitting between them. CDR3 length: 13 residues. The germline V gene has CDR1 LNHDA and CDR2 SQIVND (reference sequence). In nucleotides, the CDR3 is TGTGCCAGTAGTCCTACCCTCTACACTGAAGCTTTCTTT. Its translation: CASSPTLYTEAFF.

The V and J genes are TRBV7-8 and TRBJ1-6; D perhaps matches TRBD1 (5 bases). Trimming left V 0 bases short and J 7 bases short, with 13 bases between. Germline V gene data show CDR1 as SGHVS and CDR2 as FQNEAQ. The CDR3 totals 16 residues. CDR3 amino acids: CASSLAGTQLNSPLHF. CDR3 DNA sequence: TGTGCCAGCAGCTTAGCAGGGACTCAACTAAATTCACCCCTCCACTTT.

The chain uses TRBV25-1 and TRBJ1-4; D uncertain. V dropped 1 base and J dropped 0 bases, with 12 bases sitting between them. Germline V CDR1 and CDR2: MGHDK, SYGVNS. The CDR3 consists of 17 residues. CDR3 nucleotides: TGTGCCAGCAGTGAATTGGAAGGACTCACAACTAATGAAAAACTGTTTTTT. Encoded protein: CASSELEGLTTNEKLFF.

The genes are TRBV12-3 or TRBV12-4 and TRBJ1-2; weak D call: TRBD1 (5 bases). This CDR3 is built from 13 residues. V dropped 6 bases and J dropped 8 bases, with 16 bases sitting between them. DNA of the CDR3: TGTGCCAGCAGCCCACGGGGGGATGGCGGCTACACCTTC. It translates to CASSPRGDGGYTF.

This sequence joins TRBV27 and TRBJ1-5; possible D gene TRBD1, 6 bases. CDR3 length: 16 amino acids. Trimming stripped 8 bases from V and 0 bases from J, with 17 bases between. CDR1 is MNHEY, CDR2 SMNVEV, per germline (reference sequence). The CDR3 here is CASRPRGTLSNQPQHF. The CDR3 DNA follows: TGTGCCAGCCGGCCGAGGGGGACACTTAGCAATCAGCCCCAGCATTTT.

The chain is built from TRBV24-1 and TRBJ2-3; 10 nucleotides line up with TRBD2. Losses at the gene ends were 1 base for V and 4 bases for J; bases not matched to a gene: 7. The germline V gene has CDR1 KGHDR and CDR2 SFDVKD. This CDR3 is 17 amino acids long. CDR3 region: CATSDLQREGPADTQYF. CDR3 DNA: TGTGCCACCAGTGATTTACAGCGGGAGGGCCCGGCAGATACGCAGTATTTT.

This clone counts as medium-sized. This specimen includes other DNA sequences encoding the same CDR3. The chain employs TRBV10-1 and TRBJ2-1; possibly TRBD1 for D (6 bases). CDR3 size: 15 residues. V was cut by 0 bases and J by 4 bases, with 10 bases left in between. Germline CDR1 WNHNN, CDR2 SYGVQD (reference sequence). The CDR3, as DNA: TGCGCCAGCAGTGAGTCCCGGACAGAATACAATGAGCAGTTCTTC. Translation: CASSESRTEYNEQFF.

Only a few counts were recorded for this clone. The chain has TRBV30 and TRBJ1-6; D gene ambiguous. Germline CDR1 GTSNPN, CDR2 SVGIG (reference sequence). The CDR3 is 13 amino acids. V lost 1 base, J lost 4 bases, and 5 bases lay in between. CDR3 sequence (DNA): TGTGCCTGGAGTGATACTTATAATTCACCCCTCCACTTT. Its translation: CAWSDTYNSPLHF.